This entry describes one T cell receptor beta chain. This clone's antigen is unknown. No per-base quality is available; no much larger clone lies one base away. V is shortened by 0 bases, J by 4 bases, and the region joining them spans 6 bases. The CDR3 measures 13 amino acids from cysteine to phenylalanine. Only the CDR3 DNA stays, 39 bases, in frame from base 1. Based on the germline V gene (reference sequence), the CDR1 and CDR2 sequences are LNHNV and YYDKDF. Stable Graves' hyperthyroidism was defined as no progression to ophthalmopathy during 18 months of follow-up. Hyperthyroidism patients were aged 18 to 65 years and newly diagnosed, with disease duration of less than 2 months. The study excluded patients with uncontrolled infections, other autoimmune diseases, pregnancy or lactation. Clinical symptoms, serum thyroxine and TRAb, thyroid ultrasound, and orbital computed tomography formed the basis for the diagnoses. PBMCs were separated from around 9.1 ml of fresh peripheral blood using Ficoll-Paque density gradient centrifugation. Trizol reagent was used to extract total RNA, and RNA quality was then checked on an Agilent 2100 Bioanalyzer.

This entry belongs to a study of T cells in Graves' hyperthyroidism and ophthalmopathy (dated by TCRdb to between 2018 and 2020). Regarding the research as a whole: Peripheral blood was sampled at the time of initial diagnosis, prior to any treatment. The paper reports TCR Vbeta CDR3 sequencing of 140 or so peripheral blood samples: fewer than 50 ophthalmopathy, fewer than 85 hyperthyroidism and around 17 progressor patients. After sampling, hyperthyroidism patients received methimazole starting at 30 mg daily, and ophthalmopathy patients received high-dose intravenous methylprednisolone. TCR V-J signatures able to tell the groups apart were searched for in a discovery cohort of some 97 patients, of whom roughly 42 had Graves' ophthalmopathy and about 60 had stable Graves' hyperthyroidism. The study also compared thyroid tissue and blood T-cell repertoires from roughly 6 Graves' hyperthyroidism patients. An independent validation cohort of fewer than 20 hyperthyroidism patients and some 15 patients who later progressed to ophthalmopathy tested prospective prediction of ophthalmopathy. The approximately 90 discovery patients were divided at random into training and test sets in a 7:3 ratio. What the research found in general, with its limitations: Most expanded thyroid clonotypes (frequency above 0.001) were also detected in blood, a finding suggesting that blood repertoires may reflect thyroid immune responses. Sample size was not statistically predetermined, and blinding of investigators to group allocation was not performed. In validation, progression to ophthalmopathy was predicted by the model with roughly 69% sensitivity and approximately 78% specificity, a median of about 6 months before onset. A model built on a 13 V-J signature distinguished ophthalmopathy from stable hyperthyroidism, reaching 85% to 90% sensitivity and around 81% specificity in cross-validation and 80%/75% in testing.

The TCR beta CDR3 regions were amplified from the RNA transcripts. For the first round of RT-PCR on the TCR CDR3, the HTBI primer set was used together with the Qiagen OneStep RT-PCR kit. A second multiplex PCR round built the libraries, followed by size selection and purification. Libraries were sequenced paired-end with 100 bp reads on an Illumina HiSeq2000. As for the original processing: Raw data were processed with SOAPnuke, discarding reads with adapters, uncalled bases, mean Phred below 15, or no exact constant-primer or identifier match. High-quality paired reads were merged with COPE v1.2.5, and unique nucleotide sequences were defined as clonotypes. MiTCR v1.1 was used to align the clonotypes against IMGT TRBV, TRBD and TRBJ reference segments. Analysis was restricted to V-J combinations with a frequency above 0.0001, which covered roughly 99% of repertoires. A TCS score was defined as the ratio of F50 (clonal expansion) to E x V (chaos), with BLOSUM62-based TCRdist applied between CDR3 peptides within each V-J. Welch's t-statistics and random forest reduced 500 to 550 V-J features to under 15, which were used in a naive Bayes classifier (R e1071). TCRdb reprocessed the public reads (quality trimming at Q25 with fastp, clone calling with MiXCR) and kept in-frame beta chains. One record per CDR3 amino acid sequence lists the most common genes and DNA. TCRdb's processing, not the authors' own work, is the source of the V and J calls. For this sample the table gives about 350,000 distinct CDR3 sequences, of which around 14% were detected only once. Clones ranked in the top ten supply about 22% of the sample.

The chain uses TRBV15 and TRBJ1-2, with a tentative D gene TRBD1 over 5 matching bases. Sequenced: blood. The source is a woman aged 30 to 39 with Graves' hyperthyroidism. Here is the DNA: TGTGCCACCAGCAGAGATAGGGGCTATGGCTACACCTTC. It translates as CATSRDRGYGYTF.